The next 16 T cell receptor beta chains were all read from a single sample in a study of T cell repertoires in aging, cancer and after chemotherapy. TRB rearrangements spanning V, D and J were amplified using mixed TRB-A/B primers. TCRdb fed the multiplex PCR reads into MiXCR, producing one record per CDR3 protein. Here the sample spans 15,000 to 20,000 distinct CDR3 sequences, approximately 35% being singletons. The template was genomic DNA from peripheral blood, not RNA. Sequenced: blood. These receptors originate from a human donor with a solid tumor.

CDR3 sequence (DNA): TGTGCCAGCAGTTATGGGGCGGAAGGGGCCTACAATGAGCAGTTCTTC. Translated: CASSYGAEGAYNEQFF. The V gene is TRBV6-2 or TRBV6-3, the J gene TRBJ2-1; TRBD1 might be the D (5 bases). This CDR3 comprises 16 residues. Trimming cost V 3 bases and J 2 bases, with 14 bases left between them. Germline assignment: CDR1 MNHEY and CDR2 SVGEGT.

The sample holds a few counts of this clonotype. The gene calls are TRBV30 and TRBJ2-3; D possibly corresponds to TRBD2 (5 bases). The CDR3 covers 13 residues. CDR1 and CDR2 (germline): GTSNPN, SVGIG (reference sequence). Trimming took 3 bases from V and 5 from J, leaving 12 bases between them. For the CDR3, the DNA is TGTGCCTGGAGGAGGGAAGTGGGAGATACGCAGTATTTT. This sequence encodes CAWRREVGDTQYF.

J is TRBJ2-2 and V is TRBV12-5, with 11 bases lining up with TRBD2. This CDR3 spans 20 amino acids. With 5 bases clipped from V and 0 bases from J, the junction kept 14 bases outside the gene matches. Germline V CDR1 and CDR2: LGHNT, FRNRAP. The CDR3 loop reads CASGLSRKASGGPNTGELFF. The CDR3 DNA follows: TGTGCTAGTGGTCTCAGCCGCAAGGCTAGCGGGGGGCCGAACACCGGGGAGCTGTTTTTT.

This clonotype is medium-sized. This chain links TRBV19 with TRBJ2-6; possibly TRBD1 or TRBD2 for D (5 bases each). Germline assignment: CDR1 LNHDA and CDR2 SQIVND (reference sequence). The CDR3 totals 19 residues. With 1 base removed from V and 0 bases from J, the gap between germline ends came to 16 bases. CDR3 sequence reads: CASSIGVTGRISGANVLTF. CDR3 nucleotides: TGTGCCAGTAGTATAGGTGTAACGGGACGGATCTCTGGGGCCAACGTCCTGACTTTC.

V is TRBV30 and J is TRBJ2-5; D possibly matches TRBD1 or TRBD2 (5 bases each). V gave up 1 base and J gave up 7 bases, with 13 bases separating them. The CDR3 is 13 residues long. CDR1 is GTSNPN and CDR2 is SVGIG in the germline V gene (reference sequence). CDR3 loop: CAWSGRDGGTQYF. The DNA of the CDR3 is TGTGCCTGGAGTGGTCGGGATGGGGGGACCCAGTACTTC.

V and J are TRBV24-1 and TRBJ2-2; 8 nucleotides line up with TRBD1. The length of the CDR3 is 16 residues. Unmatched junction bases numbered 5, after V lost 4 bases and J lost 2 bases. The V gene's germline CDR1 is KGHDR and CDR2 SFDVKD. The CDR3: CATSDFGQGNTGELFF. CDR3 bases: TGTGCCACCAGTGACTTCGGACAGGGAAACACCGGGGAGCTGTTTTTT.

This clonotype turned up a few times. The gene calls are TRBV20-1 and TRBJ2-1, with 11 bases that match TRBD2. Trimming removed 5 bases from V and 5 bases from J; junction bases left unmatched: 5. Germline V CDR1 and CDR2: DFQATT, SNEGSKA (reference sequence). This CDR3 comprises 14 residues. For the CDR3, the DNA is TGCAGTGCTGGCACTAGCGGGAGTAACAATGAGCAGTTCTTC. Its protein is CSAGTSGSNNEQFF.

This clonotype has just a few counts. This chain joins TRBV24-1 and TRBJ2-7; a weak D match, TRBD1 (6 bases). CDR3 length: 14 amino acids. Trimming removed 10 bases from V and 0 bases from J, with 15 bases in between. Looked up from germline, CDR1 is KGHDR and CDR2 is SFDVKD. Here the CDR3 DNA reads TGTGCCACGGCCGACAGGCGACACTCCTACGAGCAGTACTTC. It encodes CATADRRHSYEQYF.

The J gene is TRBJ2-3, the V gene TRBV7-6, with D unclear. This CDR3 is built from 12 residues. V dropped 5 bases and J dropped 1 base, with 4 bases sitting between them. CDR1 is SGHVS and CDR2 is FNYEAQ in the germline V gene. Here the CDR3 DNA reads TGTGCCAGCAGCCTTGGCACAGATACGCAGTATTTT. This sequence encodes CASSLGTDTQYF.

By its share, this clonotype is large. The J gene is TRBJ1-4, the V gene TRBV5-6; D unclear. CDR3 size: 16 residues. V lost 4 bases and J 6 bases, leaving 19 bases between the germline ends. CDR1 is SGHDT and CDR2 is YYEEEE in the germline V gene. DNA for the CDR3: TGTGCCAGCAGCCTCGGACTCCCTGAGGGAGATGAAAAACTGTTTTTT. It codes for CASSLGLPEGDEKLFF.

CDR3 region: CASSSLAGGHTDTQYF. The CDR3 DNA reads TGTGCCAGCAGTTCACTAGCGGGAGGACACACAGATACGCAGTATTTT. This chain connects TRBV6-2 or TRBV6-3 to TRBJ2-3; 12 nucleotides agree with TRBD2. The CDR3 covers 16 residues. The junction had 4 bases not matched to a gene; V was cut back by 4 bases and J by 2 bases. Germline V gives CDR1 MNHEY, CDR2 SVGEGT.

The J gene is TRBJ2-1, the V gene TRBV12-3 or TRBV12-4; no clear D. The V end was cut by 3 bases, the J end by 9 bases, with 6 bases between. This CDR3 comprises 11 residues. Here the CDR3 DNA reads TGTGCCAGCAGTTTTGCCGGTGAGCAGTTCTTC. It encodes CASSFAGEQFF.

The V gene is TRBV4-3, the J gene TRBJ2-5, with TRBD1 identical over 8 bases. CDR1 and CDR2 (germline): LGHNA, YSLEER. This CDR3 is built from 15 residues. Trimming cost V 3 bases and J 5 bases; bases outside gene matches: 8. CDR3 residues: CASSQQDREEETQYF. CDR3 in DNA: TGCGCCAGCAGCCAGCAGGACAGGGAAGAGGAGACCCAGTACTTC.

The chain couples TRBV4-1 to TRBJ1-2; no clear D. Germline assignment: CDR1 MGHRA and CDR2 YSYEKL. The CDR3 is 14 residues long. V lost 4 bases to trimming and J lost 4 bases, with 13 bases between them. The CDR3 protein is CASSPGRQAYGYTF. The CDR3 DNA follows: TGCGCCAGCAGCCCAGGACGGCAGGCCTATGGCTACACCTTC.

The sample holds a few counts of this clonotype. The chain links TRBV6-1 to TRBJ2-7; D ambiguous. CDR3 length: 15 residues. The germline V gene encodes CDR1 MNHNS and CDR2 SASEGT. Trimming removed 5 bases from V and 3 bases from J, with 17 bases in between. The CDR3 is CASSRTDRGVYEQYF. In DNA, the CDR3 is TGTGCCAGCAGTCGAACTGATCGTGGGGTCTACGAGCAGTACTTC.

This clonotype showed up just a few times. The chain employs TRBV6-5 and TRBJ1-5; a weak D match, TRBD1 (6 bases). V lost 0 bases, J lost 1 base, and 10 bases lay in between. The CDR3 length is 16 residues. Germline CDR1 reads MNHEY; CDR2 reads SVGAGI. CDR3 coding DNA: TGTGCCAGCAGTTACTCGGGGGGGGCAAGCAATCAGCCCCAGCATTTT. It yields the protein CASSYSGGASNQPQHF.